A selection of T cell receptor beta chains follows, all from one sample in a study of T cell changes during pregnancy in multiple sclerosis. Libraries were prepared by immunoSEQ multiplex PCR; TCRdb keeps only in-frame clonotypes and omits some of them. The table lists some 100,000 clones, roughly 93% of them singletons, with roughly 1% in the top ten. This specimen consisted of peripheral blood, obtained before pregnancy. Receptors originate from a female donor with multiple sclerosis, enrolled in a pregnancy study. Both conserved end residues are part of each CDR3. D genes are given only for firm matches.

>TRBD2|TRBJ2-1|TRBV2
CATIGGTSGREQFF
>-|TRBJ2-3|TRBV30
CAWSNIISTQYF
>TRBD2|TRBJ2-5|TRBV7-8
CASSLNRGGTQYF
>-|TRBJ2-1|TRBV28
CASSLSGQGYNEQFF
>TRBD1|TRBJ2-7|TRBV5-1
CASSLAQTGPYEQYF
>-|TRBJ1-3|TRBV28
CASSPQGTTGNTIYF
>TRBD2|TRBJ2-2|TRBV2
CASSGLAGGRTGELFF
>-|TRBJ2-7|TRBV6-1
CASSEARKGLPYEQYF
>-|TRBJ1-3|TRBV4-1
CASSLGQQSSGNTIYF
>TRBD2|TRBJ2-7|TRBV2
CASSRTSGYEQYF
>TRBD2|TRBJ2-3|TRBV9
CASSERLAGFTDTQYF
>TRBD1|TRBJ1-1|TRBV27
CASSPVQGLGTEAFF
>TRBD1|TRBJ1-4|TRBV5-4
CASSFDRDPAKEKLFF
>TRBD1|TRBJ1-2|TRBV5-4
CASSDRGTSYGYTF
>-|TRBJ2-5|TRBV10-2
CASLTSQETQYF
>-|TRBJ2-5|TRBV27
CASSLYREAGETQYF
>-|TRBJ1-4|TRBV7-8
CASSLALGEGPNEKLFF
>TRBD2|TRBJ2-3|TRBV29-1
CSVGVGLAGGRGADTQYF
>-|TRBJ2-2|TRBV6-1
CASTGNTGELFF
>-|TRBJ2-7|TRBV2
CASSEVRGQFYEQYF
>TRBD1|TRBJ1-5|TRBV2
CASSEAIGQGTQPQHF
>TRBD1|TRBJ2-7|TRBV6-5
CASSYSGQGTYEQYF
>TRBD1|TRBJ2-7|TRBV4-2
CASSRTGGISYEQYF
>-|TRBJ1-2|TRBV6-1
CASRTLREQGNGYTF
>TRBD2|TRBJ2-3|TRBV4-1
CASSQVSGSTDTQYF
>TRBD1|TRBJ2-1|TRBV9
CASSDGQGGTEQFF
>-|TRBJ2-1|TRBV27
CASTLNQGDFTYNEQFF
>TRBD1|TRBJ2-7|TRBV7-6
CASSPRQGGYEQYF
>-|TRBJ1-2|TRBV19
CASSNPTSERSIYGYTF
>-|TRBJ1-4|TRBV13
CASNLGGSEKLFF
>-|TRBJ1-3|TRBV5-1
CASSLFTGSGNTIYF
>TRBD1|TRBJ1-1|TRBV6-5
CASSRTGGGNTEAFF
>TRBD2|TRBJ2-2|TRBV4-3
CASSRGLAANTGELFF
>-|TRBJ1-4|TRBV27
CASSSGVREKLFF
>-|TRBJ2-2|TRBV9
CASSSSGGSHTGELFF
>-|TRBJ2-7|TRBV27
CASRFQTGSYEQYF
>-|TRBJ2-5|TRBV5-1
CASSKITVNQQETQYF